The 6 T cell receptor beta chains below were found in one sample sequenced in a study of cytomegalovirus exposure and HLA in healthy donors. A multiplex PCR was run with 60 Vbeta primers and 13 Jbeta primers. Libraries were prepared by immunoSEQ multiplex PCR; TCRdb keeps only in-frame clonotypes and omits some of them. The sample holds 150,000 to 200,000 clones, more than 75% seen once. Specimen: PBMCs. The receptors originated from a woman in her thirties or forties in good health and CMV-seronegative.

The chain recombines TRBV19 with TRBJ1-2; D not resolved. CDR1 and CDR2 from the germline V gene are LNHDA and SQIVND (reference sequence). This CDR3 has 10 amino acids. Trimming cost V 3 bases and J 13 bases, with 9 bases left between them. CDR3 sequence reads: CASSMGAVTF. In DNA form, the CDR3 reads TGTGCCAGTAGTATGGGAGCCGTCACCTTC. The complete variable domain, with remaining parts taken from reference TRBV19 and TRBJ1-2, reads DGGITQSPKYLFRKEGQNVTLSCEQNLNHDAMYWYRQDPGQGLRLIYYSQIVNDFQKGDIAEGYSVSREKKESFPLTVTSAQKNPTAFYLCASSMGAVTFGSGTRLTVV.

The V call is TRBV28, the J call TRBJ1-2; D is uncertain. Trimming took off 6 bases at V and 1 base at J, with 18 bases between the two ends. There are 16 residues in the CDR3. CDR1 and CDR2 from the germline V gene are MDHEN and SYDVKM. The CDR3 DNA is TGTGCCAGCAGCCAATCCTCCTCCGGGTTTAACTATGGCTACACCTTC. This gives the protein CASSQSSSGFNYGYTF.

The CDR3 reads CASGPGQGIETQYF. CDR3 bases: TGCGCCAGCGGACCGGGACAGGGTATTGAGACCCAGTACTTC. The rearrangement joins TRBV4-1 to TRBJ2-5, with TRBD1 identical over 9 bases. This CDR3 contains 14 residues. V trimming: 8 bases; J trimming: 5 bases; junction bases outside the gene matches: 9. Germline values: CDR1 MGHRA, CDR2 YSYEKL.

The V call is TRBV7-9, the J call TRBJ2-2; D might be TRBD2 (5 bases). The germline V gene encodes CDR1 SEHNR and CDR2 FQNEAQ (reference sequence). The CDR3 runs to 13 residues. V was trimmed by 5 bases and J by 5 bases, leaving 9 bases between them. CDR3 amino acids: CASSLTRTGELFF. CDR3 nucleotides: TGTGCCAGCAGCCTAACTAGGACCGGGGAGCTGTTTTTT.

The genes are TRBV7-9 and TRBJ1-1; D perhaps matches TRBD1 (5 bases). This CDR3 spans 16 amino acids. Germline assignment: CDR1 SEHNR and CDR2 FQNEAQ (reference sequence). The V end was cut by 5 bases, the J end by 0 bases, with 16 bases between. The CDR3 nucleotides read TGTGCCAGCAGCCCTAGGGGCGGCGGGGTGAACACTGAAGCTTTCTTT. Protein product: CASSPRGGGVNTEAFF.

This clone showed up just once. An end of the junction differs from the germline gene, which may be a read error. The rearrangement uses TRBV4-3 and TRBJ2-6, with D tentatively TRBD2 (6 bases). The CDR3 sequence is 17 residues long. Per germline, CDR1 LGHNA and CDR2 YSLEER. The CDR3 DNA reads as TGCGCCAGCAGCCAAGAAGGAGGAGGGCGAGGGGCCAACGGCCTGACTTTC. Residues: CASSQEGGGRGANGLTF.